Shown below are 8 T cell receptor beta chains from a single sample sequenced in a study of T-cell reconstitution after alpha-beta-depleted transplantation in children. A TCRbeta library incorporating unique molecular identifiers was prepared. Via MiXCR, TCRdb re-called the PCR reads, giving one row per CDR3 protein. In the table there are around 380,000 distinct CDR3 sequences, about a tenth of which are singletons. The material was PBMCs from the stem cell graft donor, obtained from the stem cell graft. These receptors were taken from a human donor who donated a stem cell graft to a child with acute myeloid leukemia.

This clonotype was observed many times. J is TRBJ2-7 and V is TRBV29-1; 9 nucleotides align to TRBD1. Germline V gene data show CDR1 as SQVTM and CDR2 as ANQGSEA. The CDR3 runs to 14 residues. The ends lost 7 bases at V and 4 bases at J; junction bases unmatched: 11. This chain's CDR3 is CSAGGTGFGYEQYF. The CDR3 nucleotides read TGCAGCGCTGGGGGGACAGGGTTTGGTTACGAGCAGTACTTC.

The chain uses TRBV4-3 and TRBJ2-7; TRBD2 matches at 7 bases. Germline loops: CDR1 LGHNA, CDR2 YSLEER. This CDR3 has 14 amino acids. V shed 0 bases, J shed 7 bases, and the junction held 6 bases outside the gene matches. This chain's CDR3 is CASSQDNGLGEQYF. The CDR3 DNA sequence: TGCGCCAGCAGCCAAGATAACGGACTAGGAGAGCAGTACTTC.

This clonotype was recorded many times. The CDR3 is CASSLGQGPGELFF. In nucleotides, the CDR3 is TGCGCCAGCAGCTTGGGACAGGGTCCCGGGGAGCTGTTTTTT. This chain links TRBV5-1 with TRBJ2-2, with TRBD1 matching over 7 bases. The CDR3 is 14 residues long. J lost 6 bases, V lost 0 bases, and 2 bases had no gene match. Germline V gene sequence: CDR1 SGHRS, CDR2 YFSETQ.

In its sample, this clonotype was seen a few times. The gene calls are TRBV5-1 and TRBJ2-1; tentatively, D is TRBD2 (5 bases). The CDR3 extends over 15 amino acids. The ends were cut back, 0 bases at V and 3 bases at J, with 10 bases in the middle. Germline CDR1 reads SGHRS; CDR2 reads YFSETQ. CDR3 coding DNA: TGCGCCAGCAGCTTGGGCGGGTGGGACTACAATGAGCAGTTCTTC. This codes for CASSLGGWDYNEQFF.

This chain connects TRBV7-9 to TRBJ2-5; D assignment may be TRBD1 or TRBD2 (5 bases each). V lost 2 bases to trimming and J lost 7 bases, with 17 bases between them. The CDR3 totals 15 residues. Germline V CDR1 and CDR2: SEHNR, FQNEAQ (reference sequence). In DNA, the CDR3 is TGTGCCAGCAGCTTACAGGGAGCGGCCTTGGTGACCCAGTACTTC. This translates into CASSLQGAALVTQYF.

In this sample, this clonotype turned up a few times. The chain employs TRBV4-3 and TRBJ2-1, with unresolved D. The germline V and J ends were trimmed by 5 bases and 0 bases, with 11 bases remaining between them. The CDR3 is 15 residues long. Looked up from germline, CDR1 is LGHNA and CDR2 is YSLEER. The CDR3 reads CASSFKLSSYNEQFF. The CDR3 DNA follows: TGCGCCAGCAGCTTTAAACTTAGCTCCTACAATGAGCAGTTCTTC.

This clonotype has a handful of counts. The gene calls are TRBV10-3 and TRBJ2-3, with TRBD2 matching over 8 bases. The CDR3 loop spans 14 amino acids. J gave up 3 bases and V 3 bases, and 2 bases lay outside the gene matches. Germline CDR1 and CDR2: ENHRY and SYGVKD. The CDR3 spells CAISDGGGTDTQYF. CDR3 in DNA: TGTGCCATCAGTGACGGCGGGGGGACAGATACGCAGTATTTT.

A few counts support this clonotype. The gene calls are TRBV25-1 and TRBJ1-1, with D perhaps matching TRBD1 (5 bases). Germline V gene lookup returns CDR1 MGHDK and CDR2 SYGVNS. With 10 bases removed from V and 5 bases from J, the gap between germline ends came to 11 bases. This CDR3 spans 11 amino acids. CDR3 DNA sequence: TGTGCCACGACCCGGGGGACTGAAGCTTTCTTT. Translating gives CATTRGTEAFF.